A single sample gave rise to the 26 T cell receptor beta chains below, sequenced in a study of OX40 agonist ivuxolimab in advanced cancers. TCRdb's table, derived via immunoSEQ multiplex PCR, lists solely in-frame clones and lacks some. The top ten clones hold 15% to 20% of a sample with roughly 58,000 clones, over 90% of them seen once. Here the sequenced sample was CD4+ or CD8+ T cells sorted from blood, taken in a trial of the OX40 agonist ivuxolimab. These receptors all stem from an adult with an advanced solid tumor such as melanoma, head and neck, liver or kidney cancer.

CDR3 loop: CASSLIAVTYEQYF. CDR3 in DNA: TGTGCCAGCAGCTTAATAGCGGTTACCTACGAGCAGTACTTC. The genes are TRBV7-2 and TRBJ2-7, with D possibly TRBD2 on 6 matching bases. V was pared by 2 bases and J by 2 bases, with 10 bases between. CDR1 is SGHTA, CDR2 FQGNSA, per germline. The CDR3 is 14 residues long.

This chain connects TRBV4-1 to TRBJ2-7, with 11 bases matching TRBD1. The CDR3 runs 16 residues. Per germline, CDR1 MGHRA and CDR2 YSYEKL. V lost 2 bases, J lost 4 bases, and 7 bases stayed unmatched. This CDR3 is CASSQLHGTGGYEQYF. For the CDR3, the DNA is TGCGCCAGCAGCCAACTACACGGGACAGGGGGATACGAGCAGTACTTC.

This rearrangement joins TRBV11-3 to TRBJ2-1; perhaps TRBD2 as D (5 bases). The CDR3 is made up of 14 amino acids. The germline gives CDR1 SGHNT, CDR2 YENEEA. V dropped 3 bases and J dropped 6 bases, with 12 bases sitting between them. For the CDR3, the DNA is TGTGCCAGCAGCTTTGGCCAGGAGGCCAATGAGCAGTTCTTC. Translation: CASSFGQEANEQFF.

The rearrangement uses TRBV7-9 and TRBJ2-7, with unresolved D. Germline CDR1 SEHNR, CDR2 FQNEAQ (reference sequence). The CDR3 consists of 14 residues. The V gene lost 4 bases and the J gene lost 3 bases, with 13 bases spanning the gap. CDR3 nucleotide sequence: TGTGCCAGCAGCTACGAGAACAACTTCTACGAGCAGTACTTC. As protein: CASSYENNFYEQYF.

This clone was found once. The chain joins TRBV9 to TRBJ2-1, with 9 bases aligning to TRBD1. The V and J ends lost 4 bases and 3 bases, in that order; junction bases with no gene match: 5. CDR1 is SGDLS and CDR2 is YYNGEE in the germline V gene. There are 15 residues in the CDR3. In nucleotides, the CDR3 is TGTGCCAGCAGCTTGACAGGGGGGGACTACAATGAGCAGTTCTTC. Translating gives CASSLTGGDYNEQFF.

This chain uses TRBV9 with TRBJ2-7, with D hard to call. CDR1 and CDR2 from the germline V gene are SGDLS and YYNGEE. V lost 0 bases, J lost 3 bases, and 10 bases lay in between. The CDR3 covers 14 residues. CDR3 sequence: CASSVANGDYEQYF. CDR3 DNA: TGTGCCAGCAGCGTAGCTAACGGCGACTACGAGCAGTACTTC.

The chain joins TRBV27 to TRBJ2-2; D is possibly TRBD2 (5 bases). The CDR3 extends over 16 amino acids. The germline V and J ends were trimmed by 2 bases and 6 bases, with 16 bases remaining between them. Germline CDR1 is MNHEY and CDR2 is SMNVEV (reference sequence). The CDR3 DNA sequence: TGTGCCAGCAGTTTAGGAGACGAAGGACTTTCCGGGGAGCTGTTTTTT. This translates into CASSLGDEGLSGELFF.

The CDR3 loop reads CASSLDFGAYEQYF. The CDR3, as DNA: TGTGCCAGCAGCTTGGACTTTGGGGCTTACGAGCAGTACTTC. V gene TRBV5-5 combines with J gene TRBJ2-7; maybe TRBD1 (5 bases). The CDR3 is 14 residues long. Looked up from germline, CDR1 is SGHKS and CDR2 is YYEKEE (reference sequence). Trimming removed 0 bases from V and 4 bases from J, with 11 bases in between.

The V and J genes are TRBV9 and TRBJ2-2; D not certain. Germline V gene lookup returns CDR1 SGDLS and CDR2 YYNGEE. Trimming shortened V by 6 bases and J by 0 bases, and 6 bases separated the two germline ends. This CDR3 has 13 residues. CDR3 nucleotides: TGTGCCAGCACCGACCCGAACACCGGGGAGCTGTTTTTT. This sequence encodes CASTDPNTGELFF.

The CDR3 DNA follows: TGTGCCAGCTCCTGGACGGTGAACACTGAAGCTTTCTTT. The encoded protein is CASSWTVNTEAFF. This rearrangement joins TRBV7-9 to TRBJ1-1; D gene ambiguous. There are 13 residues in the CDR3. CDR1 is SEHNR and CDR2 is FQNEAQ in the germline V gene (reference sequence). Deletions cut 8 bases from V and 0 bases from J, with 10 bases between.

The chain employs TRBV28 and TRBJ2-3; D is unclear. CDR1 is MDHEN and CDR2 is SYDVKM in the germline V gene. This CDR3 comprises 12 residues. With 9 bases removed from V and 0 bases from J, the gap between germline ends came to 7 bases. CDR3 amino acids: CASWKSTDTQYF. CDR3 nucleotides: TGTGCCAGTTGGAAGAGCACAGATACGCAGTATTTT.

The chain couples TRBV7-9 to TRBJ1-2; weak D call: TRBD1 (6 bases). CDR1 and CDR2 from the germline V gene are SEHNR and FQNEAQ (reference sequence). V dropped 1 base and J dropped 8 bases, with 20 bases sitting between them. This CDR3 has 16 residues. The DNA of the CDR3 is TGTGCCAGCAGCTTAGGACAGGCCGGCACCCTATTGGGCTACACCTTC. It is translated as CASSLGQAGTLLGYTF. Drawing the rest from reference TRBV7-9 and TRBJ1-2, the complete variable domain is DTGVSQNPRHKITKRGQNVTFRCDPISEHNRLYWYRQTLGQGPEFLTYFQNEAQLEKSRLLSDRFSAERPKGSFSTLEIQRTEQGDSAMYLCASSLGQAGTLLGYTFGSGTRLTVV.

This clone rates as medium-sized. V usage is TRBV4-3 and J usage is TRBJ2-1; no clear D. The CDR3 has 16 amino acids. CDR1 and CDR2 (germline): LGHNA, YSLEER. The V end was cut by 0 bases, the J end by 1 base, with 10 bases between. CDR3 in DNA: TGCGCCAGCAGCCAAGATCTGGGCGGTTCCTACAATGAGCAGTTCTTC. Its translation is CASSQDLGGSYNEQFF.

Note on this clone: One end of the junction does not line up with germline, which may come from a read error. The chain carries TRBV30 and TRBJ2-1; D remains unclear. Germline V gene sequence: CDR1 GTSNPN, CDR2 SVGIG (reference sequence). The CDR3 contains 10 residues. CDR3 bases: TGTGCCTGGGGCTACACTGAGCAGTTCTTC. It yields the protein CAWGYTEQFF. Full variable domain (remainder filled in from reference TRBV30 and TRBJ2-1): SQTIHQWPATLVQPVGSPLSLECTVEGTSNPNLYWYRQAAGRGLQLLFYSVGIGQISSEVPQNLSASRPQDRQFILSSKKLLLSDSGFYLCAWGYTEQFFGPGTRLTVL.

This rearrangement joins TRBV29-1 to TRBJ1-1, with D tentatively TRBD1 (6 bases). CDR1 and CDR2 from the germline V gene are SQVTM and ANQGSEA. The ends were cut back, 7 bases at V and 10 bases at J, with 16 bases in the middle. The CDR3 spans 11 residues. CDR3 region: CSGDNRDPAFF. The CDR3 region has the DNA TGCAGCGGGGACAACAGGGATCCAGCTTTCTTT.

The chain couples TRBV27 to TRBJ1-1, with D possibly being TRBD1 (6 bases). Germline V gene lookup returns CDR1 MNHEY and CDR2 SMNVEV (reference sequence). This CDR3 is built from 15 residues. With 3 bases removed from V and 2 bases from J, the gap between germline ends came to 13 bases. For the CDR3, the DNA is TGTGCCAGCAGTTTGGCCTTCAGGGGCAACACTGAAGCTTTCTTT. Its translation is CASSLAFRGNTEAFF.

V is TRBV5-6 and J is TRBJ1-5; the D gene is possibly TRBD1 (6 bases). Trimming cost V 4 bases and J 9 bases, with 17 bases left between them. The CDR3 extends over 14 amino acids. Looked up from germline, CDR1 is SGHDT and CDR2 is YYEEEE. The CDR3 DNA is TGTGCCAGCAGCGAACAGGGTTCCTTGAGGCCCCAGCATTTT. This sequence encodes CASSEQGSLRPQHF.

The chain joins TRBV28 to TRBJ2-7; D perhaps matches TRBD1 (5 bases). The CDR3 has 13 residues. The germline CDR1 and CDR2 sequences are MDHEN and SYDVKM. V was shortened by 8 bases and J by 2 bases, with 13 bases between the two germline ends. CDR3 in amino acids: CASGAGLAYEQYF. As DNA, the CDR3 is TGTGCCAGCGGGGCAGGGTTAGCCTACGAGCAGTACTTC.

The chain couples TRBV27 to TRBJ1-1, with D perhaps TRBD1 (5 bases). The CDR3 is made up of 14 amino acids. CDR1 and CDR2 (germline): MNHEY, SMNVEV (reference sequence). The germline V and J ends were trimmed by 4 bases and 2 bases, with 11 bases remaining between them. In nucleotides, the CDR3 is TGTGCCAGCAGTTCAACCGGGGGAAACACTGAAGCTTTCTTT. It yields the protein CASSSTGGNTEAFF.

The chain employs TRBV28 and TRBJ2-7; 11 bases agree with TRBD2. The V and J ends lost 2 bases and 3 bases, in that order; junction bases with no gene match: 12. The CDR3 contains 18 residues. Germline CDR1 MDHEN, CDR2 SYDVKM. The CDR3 here is CASSLNALAGGFNYEQYF. The CDR3 DNA follows: TGTGCCAGCAGTTTAAATGCCCTAGCGGGAGGTTTCAACTACGAGCAGTACTTC. Together with reference TRBV28 and TRBJ2-7, the CDR3 gives the full variable domain: DVKVTQSSRYLVKRTGEKVFLECVQDMDHENMFWYRQDPGLGLRLIYFSYDVKMKEKGDIPEGYSVSREKKERFSLILESASTNQTSMYLCASSLNALAGGFNYEQYFGPGTRLTVT.

The chain joins TRBV27 to TRBJ1-1; D possibly corresponds to TRBD1 (6 bases). V was clipped by 5 bases and J by 4 bases, with 14 bases between them. Germline CDR1 is MNHEY and CDR2 is SMNVEV (reference sequence). CDR3 length: 14 amino acids. Written as DNA, the CDR3 is TGTGCCAGCAGTCCGATCACAGGGAGCACTGAAGCTTTCTTT. Translated, it gives CASSPITGSTEAFF.

V and J are TRBV6-5 and TRBJ1-4, with a weak D call TRBD1 (5 bases). This CDR3 comprises 13 residues. Germline CDR1 MNHEY, CDR2 SVGAGI. V lost 7 bases and J 8 bases, leaving 14 bases between the germline ends. The CDR3 protein is CASNHPSGEKLFF. CDR3 nucleotides: TGTGCCAGCAACCATCCCTCAGGGGAAAAACTGTTTTTT.

This chain uses TRBV7-9 with TRBJ2-1; D possibly matches TRBD1 or TRBD2 (5 bases each). Germline CDR1 and CDR2: SEHNR and FQNEAQ (reference sequence). The ends were cut back, 6 bases at V and 8 bases at J, with 17 bases in the middle. The CDR3 consists of 14 residues. Here the CDR3 DNA reads TGTGCCAGCAGGGGGGAGAGTAGACCGGATGAGCAGTTCTTC. It specifies CASRGESRPDEQFF. The variable domain in full, completed from reference TRBV7-9 and TRBJ2-1, reads DTGVSQNPRHKITKRGQNVTFRCDPISEHNRLYWYRQTLGQGPEFLTYFQNEAQLEKSRLLSDRFSAERPKGSFSTLEIQRTEQGDSAMYLCASRGESRPDEQFFGPGTRLTVL.

The chain employs TRBV7-9 and TRBJ1-1; 8 nucleotides align to TRBD1. V trimming: 1 base; J trimming: 0 bases; junction bases outside the gene matches: 7. The CDR3 covers 17 residues. Germline V gives CDR1 SEHNR, CDR2 FQNEAQ (reference sequence). The CDR3 spells CASSLDLSGGVNTEAFF. Written as DNA, the CDR3 is TGTGCCAGCAGCTTAGATCTGTCAGGGGGCGTGAACACTGAAGCTTTCTTT.

The V and J genes are TRBV7-3 and TRBJ2-1, with D unclear. The germline V gene has CDR1 SGHTA and CDR2 FQGTGA. The ends were cut back, 2 bases at V and 1 base at J, with 15 bases in the middle. CDR3 size: 17 residues. The CDR3 loop reads CASSLDPGFGSYNEQFF. In nucleotides, the CDR3 is TGTGCCAGCAGCTTAGATCCGGGCTTCGGGTCCTACAATGAGCAGTTCTTC. Full variable domain (remainder filled in from reference TRBV7-3 and TRBJ2-1): GAGVSQTPSNKVTEKGKYVELRCDPISGHTALYWYRQSLGQGPEFLIYFQGTGAADDSGLPNDRFFAVRPEGSVSTLKIQRTERGDSAVYLCASSLDPGFGSYNEQFFGPGTRLTVL.

The J gene is TRBJ1-4, the V gene TRBV7-6; D ambiguous. This CDR3 contains 18 residues. V lost 4 bases, J lost 8 bases, and 26 bases lay in between. The germline CDR1 and CDR2 sequences are SGHVS and FNYEAQ. The DNA of the CDR3 is TGTGCCAGCAGCTCCAGGCCCGGAGACCGCGGCCTTTGGGAAAAACTGTTTTTT. It encodes CASSSRPGDRGLWEKLFF.